This is a list of T cell receptor beta chains from one sample in a study of response to subunit inactivated influenza vaccine. TCRdb used MiXCR to reprocess the RT-PCR reads, holding one entry per CDR3 protein. Among about 570,000 distinct CDR3 sequences, 12% were seen once, and the ten largest hold 10%. Source: PBMCs from blood, taken on the day of vaccination. These receptors originate from a man aged 45-65 years who received an inactivated influenza vaccine. Each CDR3 is given with its conserved first and last residue. The D gene is left open where the match is weak. Rows may omit the clone size; those that give it use once, few, many or a size class.

d_call j_call clone_size v_call cdr3_nt cdr3_aa
TRBD2 TRBJ2-3 - TRBV6-2/TRBV6-3 TGTGCCAGCAGACTGGCCGGGACTAGCGGGACAGATACGCAGTATTTT CASRLAGTSGTDTQYF
TRBD2 TRBJ2-1 - TRBV27 TGTGCCAGCAGTTCCCCGCGGGAGTCCACAGATACTGAGCAGTTCTTC CASSSPRESTDTEQFF
- TRBJ1-1 once TRBV4-1 TGCGCCAGCAGCCAAGAGGAGATGAAGACTGAAGCTTTCTTT CASSQEEMKTEAFF
- TRBJ2-4 - TRBV27 TGTGCCAGCAGTTTATTCGCGGGGTCCCTAGCCAAAAACATTCAGTACTTC CASSLFAGSLAKNIQYF
TRBD1 TRBJ1-5 - TRBV27 TGTGCCAGCCGAGAGGGACAGATTAGCAATCAGCCCCAGAATTTT CASREGQISNQPQNF
TRBD1 TRBJ2-5 many TRBV5-6 TGTGCCAGCAGACTTACCCAGGAACTTGGACAGGGCCAAGAGACCCAGTACTTC CASRLTQELGQGQETQYF
- TRBJ2-6 - TRBV5-1 TGCGCCAGCAGCTCCTACTTCGGCCCTCGGTCGGGGATCACCGGGGCCAACGTCCTGACTTTC CASSSYFGPRSGITGANVLTF
- TRBJ2-5 - TRBV4-1 TGCGCCAGCAGCCAAGAACCCGGGAGTCGGGCCCAGTACTTC CASSQEPGSRAQYF
TRBD1 TRBJ2-1 many TRBV7-9 TGTGCCAGCAGCCCAGGGACAGGGCCCTACAATGAGCAGTTCTTC CASSPGTGPYNEQFF
TRBD1 TRBJ2-5 - TRBV7-9 TGTGCCAGCAGCCCGAGACAGGGGAGTCAAGAGACCCAGTACTTC CASSPRQGSQETQYF
TRBD2 TRBJ2-1 many TRBV29-1 TGCAGCGTCCGGGGCCCACTAGCGGGAAAGAACAATGAGCAGTTCTTC CSVRGPLAGKNNEQFF
- TRBJ1-1 - TRBV20-1 TGCAGTGCTAGTCGACAGATAAACACTGAAGCTTTCTTT CSASRQINTEAFF
TRBD2 TRBJ2-1 - TRBV5-4 TGTGCCAGCAGCAAGGCGGGGGGCAGCTCCTACAATGAGCAGTTCTTC CASSKAGGSSYNEQFF
TRBD1 TRBJ2-3 few TRBV7-2 TGTGCCAGCAGCCCAACAGGGGGCGCATACAGCACAGATACGCAGTATTTT CASSPTGGAYSTDTQYF
TRBD1 TRBJ1-2 few TRBV5-5 TGTGCCAGCAGGCAACAGGGGGGGGCCCGGGGCTACACCTTC CASRQQGGARGYTF
- TRBJ2-1 - TRBV6-2/TRBV6-3 TGTGCCAGCGGAGACATGCCCCTCTCCTACAATGAGCAGTTCTTC CASGDMPLSYNEQFF
- TRBJ2-2 few TRBV10-2 TGCGCCAGCAGCGCCTTTTACACCGGGGAGCTGTTTTTT CASSAFYTGELFF
- TRBJ2-5 many TRBV6-5 TGTGCCAGCAGGACCACCGGGGAGACCCAGTACTTC CASRTTGETQYF
TRBD1 TRBJ2-2 - TRBV7-8 TGTGCCAGCAGACCAGTTCGGGGGACAGGAATGGAAGGGAACACCGGGGAGCTGTTTTTT CASRPVRGTGMEGNTGELFF
TRBD2 TRBJ2-7 few TRBV4-1 TGCGCCAGCAGCCAAGATCAACATAGACTAGCGGGAGGAGGAGAGCAGTACTTC CASSQDQHRLAGGGEQYF
TRBD1 TRBJ2-1 few TRBV25-1 TGTGCCAGCAGTGATCAGGGGGCTGAGGCTGAGCAGTTCTTC CASSDQGAEAEQFF
- TRBJ1-2 few TRBV29-1 TGCAGCGTTGATCTGGAAATTAACTATGGCTACACCTTC CSVDLEINYGYTF
TRBD2 TRBJ2-2 - TRBV13 TGTGCCAGCAGCCCACCCGAAAGTGCCCCGGGACTAGCGGGAGGGACGAACACCGGGGAGCTGTTTTTT CASSPPESAPGLAGGTNTGELFF
- TRBJ2-1 once TRBV14 TGTGCCAGCAGCCAAGGTTGGGCGGTACTTATGTCTAAGCAGTTCTTC CASSQGWAVLMSKQFF
- TRBJ2-2 - TRBV20-1 TGCAGTGTAAGATCTGTCCCGGGCACCGGGGAGCTGTTTTTT CSVRSVPGTGELFF
TRBD1 TRBJ2-1 - TRBV20-1 TGCAGTGCGTTGACCACAGGGGCAGGGTCCTACAATGAGCAGTTCTTC CSALTTGAGSYNEQFF
TRBD1 TRBJ2-7 few TRBV6-1 TGTGCCAGCAGGAACGTGCAGGGGGCTGACGAGCAGTACTTC CASRNVQGADEQYF
- TRBJ2-7 - TRBV5-5 TGTGCCAGCAGCTTGTTCCCAGCCGGTTCCTACGAGCAGTACTTC CASSLFPAGSYEQYF
- TRBJ2-3 - TRBV14 TGTGCCAGCAGCCAAGTATGGAACTCTAAAATTAGCACAGATACGCAGTATTTT CASSQVWNSKISTDTQYF
- TRBJ2-5 few TRBV7-2 TGTGCCAGCAGCTTGGCGAGGCCTGAGACCCAGTACTTC CASSLARPETQYF